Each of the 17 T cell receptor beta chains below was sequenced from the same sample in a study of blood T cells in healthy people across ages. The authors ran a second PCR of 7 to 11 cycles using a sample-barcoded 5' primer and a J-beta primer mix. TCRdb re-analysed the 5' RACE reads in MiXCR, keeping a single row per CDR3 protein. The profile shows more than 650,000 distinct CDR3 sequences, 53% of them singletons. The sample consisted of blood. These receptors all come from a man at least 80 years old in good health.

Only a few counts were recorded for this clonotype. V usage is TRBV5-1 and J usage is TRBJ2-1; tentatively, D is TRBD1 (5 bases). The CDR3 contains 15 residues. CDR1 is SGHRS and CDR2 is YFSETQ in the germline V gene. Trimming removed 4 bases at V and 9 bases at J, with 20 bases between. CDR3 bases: TGCGCCAGCAGCAGAAGGGATAGGGGTGACCTTGAGCAGTTCTTC. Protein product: CASSRRDRGDLEQFF.

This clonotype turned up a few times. The CDR3 bases are TGTGCCAGCAGTTCACAGGGGTTTGGTCCCTACAATGAGCAGTTCTTC. It translates to CASSSQGFGPYNEQFF. V and J are TRBV6-5 and TRBJ2-1; 7 bases are a match to TRBD1. J lost 2 bases, V lost 4 bases, and 8 bases had no gene match. CDR3 length: 16 residues. Germline assignment: CDR1 MNHEY and CDR2 SVGAGI.

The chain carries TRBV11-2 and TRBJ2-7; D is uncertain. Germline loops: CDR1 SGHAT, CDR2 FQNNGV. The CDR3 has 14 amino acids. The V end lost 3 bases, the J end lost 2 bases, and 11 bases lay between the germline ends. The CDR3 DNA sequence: TGTGCCAGCAGCTTTGGAACAGTACCCTACGAGCAGTACTTC. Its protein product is CASSFGTVPYEQYF.

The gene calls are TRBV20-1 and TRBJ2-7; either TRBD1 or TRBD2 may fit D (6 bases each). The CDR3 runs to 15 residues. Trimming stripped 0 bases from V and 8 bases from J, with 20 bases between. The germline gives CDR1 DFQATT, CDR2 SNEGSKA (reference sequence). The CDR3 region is CSARDSGQPYHQQYF. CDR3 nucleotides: TGCAGTGCTAGAGATAGCGGACAGCCTTACCACCAGCAGTACTTC.

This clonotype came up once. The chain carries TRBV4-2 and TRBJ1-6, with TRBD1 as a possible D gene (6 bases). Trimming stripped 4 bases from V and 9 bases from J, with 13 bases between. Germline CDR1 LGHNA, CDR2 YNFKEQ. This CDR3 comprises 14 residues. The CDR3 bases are TGTGCCAGCAGCCTGGGGGACACGGGTTCACCCCTCCACTTT. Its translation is CASSLGDTGSPLHF.

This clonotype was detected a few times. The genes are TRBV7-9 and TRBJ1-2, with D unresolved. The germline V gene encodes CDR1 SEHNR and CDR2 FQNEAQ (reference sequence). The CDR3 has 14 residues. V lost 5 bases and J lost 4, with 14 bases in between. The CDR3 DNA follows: TGTGCCAGCAGCCCAGACGGAACCTTCTATGGCTACACCTTC. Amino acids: CASSPDGTFYGYTF.

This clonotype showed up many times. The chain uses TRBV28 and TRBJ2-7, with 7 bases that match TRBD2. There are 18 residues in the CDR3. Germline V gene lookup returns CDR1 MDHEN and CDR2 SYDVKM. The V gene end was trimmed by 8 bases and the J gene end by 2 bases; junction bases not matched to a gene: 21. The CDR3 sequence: CASRNLGGRSGVPYEQYF. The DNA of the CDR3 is TGTGCCAGCCGTAACCTGGGGGGGAGGAGCGGGGTACCCTACGAGCAGTACTTC.

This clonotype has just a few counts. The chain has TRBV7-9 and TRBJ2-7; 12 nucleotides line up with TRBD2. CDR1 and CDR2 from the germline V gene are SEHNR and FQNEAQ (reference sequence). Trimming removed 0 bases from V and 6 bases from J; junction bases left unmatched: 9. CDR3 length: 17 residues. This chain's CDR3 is CASSLANPSGRVAEQYF. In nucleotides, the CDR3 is TGTGCCAGCAGCTTAGCTAACCCTAGCGGGAGGGTGGCCGAGCAGTACTTC.

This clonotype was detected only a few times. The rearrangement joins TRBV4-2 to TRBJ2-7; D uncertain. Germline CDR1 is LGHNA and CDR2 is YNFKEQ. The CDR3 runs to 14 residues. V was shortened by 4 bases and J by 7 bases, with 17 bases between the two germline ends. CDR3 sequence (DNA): TGTGCCAGCAGCCGGCCGCGAGACGTGAGGGAGCAGTACTTC. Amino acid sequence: CASSRPRDVREQYF.

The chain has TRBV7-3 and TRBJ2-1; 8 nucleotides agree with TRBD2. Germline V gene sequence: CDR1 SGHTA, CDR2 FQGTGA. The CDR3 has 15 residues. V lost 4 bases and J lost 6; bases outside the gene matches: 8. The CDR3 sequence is CASSSLSGSGNEQFF. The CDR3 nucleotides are TGTGCCAGCAGCTCCCTCAGCGGGAGCGGCAATGAGCAGTTCTTC. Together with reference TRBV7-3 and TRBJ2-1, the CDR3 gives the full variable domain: GAGVSQTPSNKVTEKGKYVELRCDPISGHTALYWYRQSLGQGPEFLIYFQGTGAADDSGLPNDRFFAVRPEGSVSTLKIQRTERGDSAVYLCASSSLSGSGNEQFFGPGTRLTVL.

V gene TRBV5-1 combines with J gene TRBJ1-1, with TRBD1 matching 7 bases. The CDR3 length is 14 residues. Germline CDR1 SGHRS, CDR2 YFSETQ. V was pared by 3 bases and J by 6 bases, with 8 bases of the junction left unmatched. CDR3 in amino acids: CASSWAGGTAEAFF. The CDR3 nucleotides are TGCGCCAGCAGCTGGGCAGGGGGTACCGCTGAAGCTTTCTTT.

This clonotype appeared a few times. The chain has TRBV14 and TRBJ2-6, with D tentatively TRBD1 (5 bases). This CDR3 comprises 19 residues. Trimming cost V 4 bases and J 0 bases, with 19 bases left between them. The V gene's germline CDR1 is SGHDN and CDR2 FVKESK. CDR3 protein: CASSLKITGRFSGANVLTF. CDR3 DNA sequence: TGTGCCAGCAGCCTCAAGATAACAGGTCGGTTCTCTGGGGCCAACGTCCTGACTTTC.

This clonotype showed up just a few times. CDR3 sequence reads: CSARVNSGISGANVLTF. CDR3 nucleotides: TGCAGTGCTAGAGTTAATAGCGGGATATCTGGGGCCAACGTCCTGACTTTC. The chain employs TRBV20-1 and TRBJ2-6; TRBD2 agrees at 8 bases. The V segment lost 1 base and the J segment 1 base; nucleotides outside the gene matches: 6. The CDR3 sequence is 17 residues long. Per germline, CDR1 DFQATT and CDR2 SNEGSKA (reference sequence).

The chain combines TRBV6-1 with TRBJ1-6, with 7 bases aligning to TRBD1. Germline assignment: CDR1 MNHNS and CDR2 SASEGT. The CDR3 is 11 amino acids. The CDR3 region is CSTGMNSPLHF. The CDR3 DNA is TGTTCGACAGGGATGAATTCACCCCTCCACTTT.

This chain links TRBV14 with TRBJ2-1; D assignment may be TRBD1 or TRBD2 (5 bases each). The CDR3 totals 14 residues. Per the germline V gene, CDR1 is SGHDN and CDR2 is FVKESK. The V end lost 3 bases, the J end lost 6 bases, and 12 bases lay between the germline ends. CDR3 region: CASSQSGRGNEQFF. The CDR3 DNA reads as TGTGCCAGCAGCCAGAGCGGTAGGGGCAATGAGCAGTTCTTC.

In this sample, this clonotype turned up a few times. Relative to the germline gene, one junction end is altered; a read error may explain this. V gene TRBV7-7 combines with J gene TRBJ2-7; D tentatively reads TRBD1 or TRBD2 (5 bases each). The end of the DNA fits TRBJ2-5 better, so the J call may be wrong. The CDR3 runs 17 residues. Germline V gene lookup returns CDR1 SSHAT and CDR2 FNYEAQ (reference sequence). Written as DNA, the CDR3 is TGTGCTAGCAGCCCCCGGATCATCCGGGACCTTCAAGAGACCCAGTACTTC. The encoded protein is CASSPRIIRDLQETQYF.

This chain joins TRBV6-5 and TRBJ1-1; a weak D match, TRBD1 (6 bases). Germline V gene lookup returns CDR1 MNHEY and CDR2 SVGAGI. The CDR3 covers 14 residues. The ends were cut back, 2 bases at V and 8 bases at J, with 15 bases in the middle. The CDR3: CASSYRRGQGEAFF. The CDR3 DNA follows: TGTGCCAGCAGTTACCGTCGGGGGCAGGGGGAAGCTTTCTTT.